These 22 T cell receptor beta chains came from one sample sequenced in a study of blood T cell repertoires in COVID-19 (dated by TCRdb to between 2020 and 2021). The library was obtained by the immunoSEQ multiplex PCR assay. TCRdb obtained this table from immuneACCESS and retained in-frame rearrangements with V and J assigned. These tables miss some clones; where compared with another copy, unresolved V genes account for less than half of the shortfall, and the remainder is unexplained. This sample has 15,000 or so clones in its table, and about 90% of those were observed once. In total, the top ten clones hold 17% of the sample. Sequenced material: peripheral blood. The origin of the receptors is a human donor in a cohort sampled during active COVID-19.

The gene calls are TRBV19 and TRBJ2-7; 8 positions match TRBD1. Trimming took 5 bases from V and 1 from J; bases not matched to a gene: 4. CDR3 length: 14 amino acids. The germline CDR1 and CDR2 sequences are LNHDA and SQIVND (reference sequence). The CDR3 loop reads CASSWRTGSYEQYF. The CDR3 region has the DNA TGTGCCAGTAGTTGGCGGACAGGGTCCTACGAGCAGTACTTC.

The chain combines TRBV4-3 with TRBJ1-5, with TRBD1 matching 8 bases. The V gene's germline CDR1 is LGHNA and CDR2 YSLEER. V was pared by 0 bases and J by 5 bases, with 18 bases of the junction left unmatched. The CDR3 has 20 amino acids. Here the CDR3 DNA reads TGCGCCAGCAGCCAAGACCCCCCGACAGGGGATGGGAGAGGGTATCAGCCCCAGCATTTT. Encoded protein: CASSQDPPTGDGRGYQPQHF.

This rearrangement joins TRBV7-9 to TRBJ2-5, with D maybe TRBD2 (7 bases). Germline CDR1 is SEHNR and CDR2 is FQNEAQ (reference sequence). Trimming stripped 5 bases from V and 5 bases from J, with 15 bases between. The CDR3 is 14 residues long. The CDR3 bases are TGTGCCAGCAGCCGAAGGGGGGGGCCGGAGACCCAGTACTTC. It codes for CASSRRGGPETQYF.

This chain joins TRBV12-3 or TRBV12-4 and TRBJ2-7; D unclear. V was pared by 7 bases and J by 0 bases, with 10 bases between. CDR3 size: 13 residues. The CDR3 DNA reads TGTGCCAGCAATGGCCGGAGCTCCTACGAGCAGTACTTC. This encodes CASNGRSSYEQYF.

V usage is TRBV6-5 and J usage is TRBJ2-7; D is perhaps TRBD1 (6 bases). Germline V gene data show CDR1 as MNHEY and CDR2 as SVGAGI. The CDR3 covers 16 residues. Trimming cost V 4 bases and J 4 bases, with 20 bases left between them. DNA of the CDR3: TGTGCCAGCAGTTCTATGGGCAGGGGTGCGCCTTACGAGCAGTACTTC. Amino acids: CASSSMGRGAPYEQYF.

This clone appeared once. The chain links TRBV27 to TRBJ2-3; D may be TRBD2 (5 bases). Trimming removed 2 bases from V and 2 bases from J, with 8 bases in between. CDR1 and CDR2 (germline): MNHEY, SMNVEV (reference sequence). CDR3 size: 14 residues. The CDR3 DNA sequence: TGTGCCAGCAGTTTACGGGGATACACAGATACGCAGTATTTT. It is translated as CASSLRGYTDTQYF.

This chain joins TRBV5-5 and TRBJ2-5, with 11 bases that match TRBD2. After removal of 5 bases from V and 2 bases from J, the junction contained 8 bases not matched to a gene. Germline V gene lookup returns CDR1 SGHKS and CDR2 YYEKEE (reference sequence). CDR3 length equals 16 residues. The CDR3 sequence is CASSWALAGGQETQYF. CDR3 nucleotides: TGTGCCAGCAGTTGGGCTCTAGCGGGGGGACAAGAGACCCAGTACTTC.

The chain recombines TRBV2 with TRBJ2-2, with a tentative D call TRBD1 (5 bases). Trimming left V 5 bases short and J 5 bases short, with 9 bases between. The CDR3 extends over 13 amino acids. Germline assignment: CDR1 SNHLY and CDR2 FYNNEI. This CDR3 reads CASSSSGTGELFF. The CDR3 nucleotides read TGTGCCAGCAGTTCCTCAGGGACCGGGGAGCTGTTTTTT.

The chain has TRBV6-6 and TRBJ1-2; D is uncertain. The CDR3 covers 13 residues. The germline V gene has CDR1 MNHNY and CDR2 SVGAGI (reference sequence). The V end was cut by 2 bases, the J end by 3 bases, with 7 bases between. CDR3 residues: CASSYQQHYGYTF. In DNA form, the CDR3 reads TGTGCCAGCAGTTACCAACAGCACTATGGCTACACCTTC.

The chain's CDR3 is CASSRSEDPAVDTQYF. CDR3 bases: TGTGCCAGCAGCCGCTCTGAGGACCCAGCGGTAGATACGCAGTATTTT. V usage is TRBV7-9 and J usage is TRBJ2-3; a weak D match, TRBD2 (5 bases). Trimming stripped 5 bases from V and 5 bases from J, with 20 bases between. The CDR3 extends over 16 amino acids. Germline V gives CDR1 SEHNR, CDR2 FQNEAQ (reference sequence).

This clone was seen once. The J gene is TRBJ2-5, the V gene TRBV11-2, with D tentatively TRBD2 (7 bases). Between the trimmed V and J ends, which lost 4 bases and 7 bases, there was a span of 25 bases. The CDR3 runs to 17 residues. The germline V gene has CDR1 SGHAT and CDR2 FQNNGV. The CDR3 DNA reads TGTGCCAGCAGCTCCCGGGGGGCCAGCGGGGAGGTGGGGACCCAGTACTTC. Translated: CASSSRGASGEVGTQYF. Drawing the rest from reference TRBV11-2 and TRBJ2-5, the complete variable domain is EAGVAQSPRYKIIEKRQSVAFWCNPISGHATLYWYQQILGQGPKLLIQFQNNGVVDDSQLPKDRFSAERLKGVDSTLKIQPAKLEDSAVYLCASSSRGASGEVGTQYFGPGTRLLVL.

This chain connects TRBV12-5 to TRBJ1-2; TRBD1 aligns across 8 bases. Germline V gene sequence: CDR1 LGHNT, CDR2 FRNRAP. The CDR3 has 16 residues. The V gene end was trimmed by 0 bases and the J gene end by 8 bases; junction bases not matched to a gene: 11. The CDR3 here is CASGLVIGQGARGYTF. The CDR3 region has the DNA TGTGCTAGTGGTTTGGTAATCGGGCAGGGGGCTCGAGGCTACACCTTC.

As DNA, the CDR3 is TGCAGTGCTCAGCGAGGAAACACCATATATTTT. Translated: CSAQRGNTIYF. V usage is TRBV20-1 and J usage is TRBJ1-3; D unresolved. The CDR3 extends over 11 amino acids. Deletions cut 5 bases from V and 4 bases from J, with 6 bases between. Germline assignment: CDR1 DFQATT and CDR2 SNEGSKA (reference sequence).

The rearrangement links TRBV12-3 or TRBV12-4 to TRBJ2-2, with no clear D. The CDR3 is made up of 13 amino acids. The ends were cut back, 3 bases at V and 0 bases at J, with 2 bases in the middle. Written as DNA, the CDR3 is TGTGCCAGCAGTTTTACGAACACCGGGGAGCTGTTTTTT. This encodes CASSFTNTGELFF.

The rearrangement joins TRBV2 to TRBJ2-5; 7 bases match TRBD1. Losses at the gene ends were 6 bases for V and 3 bases for J; bases not matched to a gene: 7. Germline lookup yields CDR1 SNHLY and CDR2 FYNNEI. The length of the CDR3 is 14 residues. The CDR3 is CASSQGTGEETQYF. CDR3 in DNA: TGTGCCAGCAGCCAGGGAACAGGGGAAGAGACCCAGTACTTC.

The rearrangement joins TRBV6-2 or TRBV6-3 to TRBJ1-1, with D hard to call. This CDR3 region has 13 residues. Trimming shortened V by 3 bases and J by 2 bases, and 7 bases separated the two germline ends. CDR1 is MNHEY, CDR2 SVGEGT, per germline. The CDR3 is CASSYPGNTEAFF. The DNA for the CDR3 is TGTGCCAGCAGTTATCCAGGCAACACTGAAGCTTTCTTT.

The chain joins TRBV5-1 to TRBJ2-3; 10 nucleotides align to TRBD2. The CDR3 runs 15 residues. V was pared by 3 bases and J by 1 base, with 2 bases of the junction left unmatched. Germline values: CDR1 SGHRS, CDR2 YFSETQ. The CDR3 DNA follows: TGCGCCAGCAGCTATACTAGCGGGGGCACAGATACGCAGTATTTT. Its translation: CASSYTSGGTDTQYF.

The chain combines TRBV2 with TRBJ1-2; maybe TRBD1 (5 bases). Deletions cut 7 bases from V and 0 bases from J, with 9 bases between. This CDR3 contains 13 residues. Looked up from germline, CDR1 is SNHLY and CDR2 is FYNNEI. The CDR3 is CASTGGANYGYTF. The CDR3 DNA reads as TGTGCCAGCACGGGGGGAGCTAACTATGGCTACACCTTC.

The chain employs TRBV7-2 and TRBJ1-2, with 7 bases fitting TRBD1. The CDR3 runs 15 residues. V lost 1 base, J lost 8 bases, and 10 bases stayed unmatched. Germline-derived CDR1 and CDR2 are SGHTA and FQGNSA. The CDR3 region is CASSLDASGGRGYTF. The CDR3 coding sequence is TGTGCCAGCAGCTTAGACGCATCAGGGGGTCGGGGCTACACCTTC.

The chain has TRBV20-1 and TRBJ2-1, with TRBD1 matching over 8 bases. Germline CDR1 is DFQATT and CDR2 is SNEGSKA (reference sequence). J was trimmed by 0 bases and V by 3 bases; bases with no gene match: 7. The CDR3 has 16 amino acids. The CDR3 nucleotides are TGCAGTGCTAGTGATGGAGGACAGGGCTCCTACAATGAGCAGTTCTTC. Translation gives CSASDGGQGSYNEQFF.

The V call is TRBV3-1 (or the pseudogene TRBV3-2), the J call TRBJ1-3; D is perhaps TRBD1 (6 bases). Germline V gene sequence: CDR1 LGHDT, CDR2 YNNKEL (reference sequence). The ends were cut back, 4 bases at V and 3 bases at J, with 13 bases in the middle. This CDR3 region has 15 residues. The chain's CDR3 is CASSPYGGHGNTIYF. CDR3 sequence (DNA): TGTGCCAGCAGCCCGTATGGGGGCCATGGAAACACCATATATTTT.

This clone was counted a single time. The chain links TRBV5-6 to TRBJ1-2; the D is unclear. The CDR3 is made up of 14 amino acids. Germline V CDR1 and CDR2: SGHDT, YYEEEE. V gave up 4 bases and J gave up 3 bases, with 13 bases separating them. The CDR3 DNA reads TGTGCCAGCAGCCTCGTTAGTTCCTACTATGGCTACACCTTC. This encodes CASSLVSSYYGYTF.